Below are 30 T cell receptor beta chains sequenced from a single sample in a study of OX40 agonist ivuxolimab in advanced cancers. Profiled with immunoSEQ multiplex PCR; TCRdb holds only in-frame clones, not every one. Here the sample spans more than 60,000 clones, roughly 90% being singletons. This material consisted of CD4+ or CD8+ T cells sorted from blood, taken in a trial of the OX40 agonist ivuxolimab. The source is an adult with an advanced solid tumor such as melanoma, head and neck, liver or kidney cancer.

The sample holds one count of this clone. This chain joins TRBV19 and TRBJ2-1; 7 bases are a match to TRBD1. V gave up 6 bases and J gave up 1 base; unmatched junction bases: 6. The CDR3 is made up of 15 amino acids. CDR1 is LNHDA, CDR2 SQIVND, per germline (reference sequence). CDR3 nucleotide sequence: TGTGCCAGTAGGAACAGGGGCAAATCCTACAATGAGCAGTTCTTC. It specifies CASRNRGKSYNEQFF.

The chain has TRBV7-9 and TRBJ2-1; D may be TRBD2 (6 bases). The CDR3 contains 17 residues. Trimming shortened V by 5 bases and J by 0 bases, and 17 bases separated the two germline ends. Germline loops: CDR1 SEHNR, CDR2 FQNEAQ (reference sequence). CDR3 coding DNA: TGTGCCAGCAGCCCGAAGTCCGGGAGCAGCTCCTACAATGAGCAGTTCTTC. It is translated as CASSPKSGSSSYNEQFF.

The V gene is TRBV2, the J gene TRBJ2-1; D may be TRBD2 (6 bases). Looked up from germline, CDR1 is SNHLY and CDR2 is FYNNEI. The V end was cut by 4 bases, the J end by 10 bases, with 14 bases between. The CDR3 has 13 residues. Written as DNA, the CDR3 is TGTGCCAGCAGTGTTGGACTATCTGGAGAGCAGTTCTTC. Residues: CASSVGLSGEQFF. The variable domain in full, with the rest retrieved from reference TRBV2 and TRBJ2-1, is EPEVTQTPSHQVTQMGQEVILRCVPISNHLYFYWYRQILGQKVEFLVSFYNNEISEKSEIFDDQFSVERPDGSNFTLKIRSTKLEDSAMYFCASSVGLSGEQFFGPGTRLTVL.

This sequence joins TRBV19 and TRBJ2-4, with 9 bases that match TRBD2. CDR1 and CDR2 from the germline V gene are LNHDA and SQIVND (reference sequence). V trimming: 7 bases; J trimming: 6 bases; junction bases outside the gene matches: 4. The length of the CDR3 is 13 residues. This CDR3 reads CASTGTSLNIQYF. CDR3 coding DNA: TGTGCCAGTACCGGGACTAGCCTAAACATTCAGTACTTC.

The chain employs TRBV5-1 and TRBJ2-5; 9 bases fit TRBD2. In germline, CDR1 is SGHRS, CDR2 YFSETQ. CDR3 length equals 15 residues. V lost 3 bases and J lost 3; bases outside the gene matches: 6. The CDR3 DNA reads TGCGCCAGCAGCTCTTTGACTAGCGGAAAAGAGACCCAGTACTTC. Translating it yields CASSSLTSGKETQYF.

DNA of the CDR3: TGTGCCAGCAGCACGCTCCCACAACTAGCGGGGGGGCGGAATGAGCAGTTCTTC. It translates to CASSTLPQLAGGRNEQFF. The rearrangement links TRBV9 to TRBJ2-1; TRBD2 agrees at 13 bases. CDR3 length equals 18 residues. Germline V gene sequence: CDR1 SGDLS, CDR2 YYNGEE. Trimming at V came to 4 bases and at J to 7 bases, leaving 14 bases not matched to a gene.

The chain employs TRBV5-1 and TRBJ2-7; TRBD1 agrees at 9 bases. With 4 bases clipped from V and 4 bases from J, the junction kept 6 bases outside the gene matches. The CDR3 consists of 14 residues. Germline V gene lookup returns CDR1 SGHRS and CDR2 YFSETQ. The CDR3 DNA reads TGCGCCAGCAGCGGACTACAGGGGGCGTACGAGCAGTACTTC. Protein: CASSGLQGAYEQYF.

This chain links TRBV7-6 with TRBJ2-7; 7 bases agree with TRBD1. The CDR3 has 15 amino acids. After removal of 1 base from V and 0 bases from J, the junction contained 3 bases not matched to a gene. Germline V CDR1 and CDR2: SGHVS, FNYEAQ. CDR3 residues: CASSLGDSFSYEQYF. DNA of the CDR3: TGTGCCAGCAGCTTAGGGGACAGTTTCTCCTACGAGCAGTACTTC.

J is TRBJ2-3 and V is TRBV15, with D perhaps matching TRBD2 (6 bases). The ends were cut back, 5 bases at V and 2 bases at J, with 11 bases in the middle. The CDR3 contains 14 residues. The germline V gene has CDR1 LNHNV and CDR2 YYDKDF (reference sequence). The CDR3, as DNA: TGTGCCACCAGCTCCCGGGAGACCACAGATACGCAGTATTTT. Translated, it gives CATSSRETTDTQYF.

The chain has TRBV7-2 and TRBJ1-4, with 8 bases identical to TRBD1. This CDR3 region has 16 residues. In germline, CDR1 is SGHTA, CDR2 FQGNSA. Trimming removed 5 bases from V and 10 bases from J; junction bases left unmatched: 15. In nucleotides, the CDR3 is TGTGCCAGCAGCGCCGATAGGCGACAGGGGAATCGAAAACTGTTTTTT. Translated, it gives CASSADRRQGNRKLFF.

The chain joins TRBV6-1 to TRBJ1-5; 8 positions match TRBD1. This CDR3 has 14 amino acids. Trimming at V came to 6 bases and at J to 3 bases, leaving 4 bases not matched to a gene. CDR1 is MNHNS, CDR2 SASEGT, per germline. This chain's CDR3 is CASRQGGPNQPQHF. The CDR3, as DNA: TGTGCCAGCAGACAGGGGGGTCCCAATCAGCCCCAGCATTTT.

This clone was counted once. The chain is built from TRBV6-5 and TRBJ2-1, with a possible D match to TRBD2 (5 bases). The V end was cut by 3 bases, the J end by 5 bases, with 14 bases between. The CDR3 runs 15 residues. Germline loops: CDR1 MNHEY, CDR2 SVGAGI. The CDR3 region is CASSYRPSRNNEQFF. The CDR3 bases are TGTGCCAGCAGTTATCGGCCTAGCAGAAACAATGAGCAGTTCTTC.

The chain uses TRBV29-1 and TRBJ2-7; D might be TRBD1 or TRBD2, each matching 5 bases. The length of the CDR3 is 14 residues. Germline V CDR1 and CDR2: SQVTM, ANQGSEA. V dropped 0 bases and J dropped 3 bases, with 12 bases sitting between them. In DNA, the CDR3 is TGCAGCGTTGAAGATGGGGCAGGGAGCTACGAGCAGTACTTC. It yields the protein CSVEDGAGSYEQYF.

The CDR3 DNA follows: TGTGCCAGCAGCAAAAGGGGACCAGGAGATACGCAGTATTTT. Protein: CASSKRGPGDTQYF. V and J are TRBV21-1 and TRBJ2-3. TRBV21-1 is marked as a pseudogene. This CDR3 is built from 14 residues.

This clone was found a few times. The chain carries TRBV7-8 and TRBJ2-1, with TRBD2 matching over 10 bases. CDR3 length equals 14 residues. Germline V lookup: CDR1 SGHVS, CDR2 FQNEAQ. V gave up 7 bases and J gave up 4 bases; unmatched junction bases: 4. CDR3 residues: CASTRLAGYNEQFF. The DNA of the CDR3 is TGTGCCAGCACCAGACTAGCGGGTTACAATGAGCAGTTCTTC. The full variable domain, rest sourced from reference TRBV7-8 and TRBJ2-1, is GAGVSQSPRYKVAKRGQDVALRCDPISGHVSLFWYQQALGQGPEFLTYFQNEAQLDKSGLPSDRFFAERPEGSVSTLKIQRTQQEDSAVYLCASTRLAGYNEQFFGPGTRLTVL.

The CDR3 region is CASRGSSPEGYTF. CDR3 coding DNA: TGTGCCAGCCGGGGTAGTTCCCCCGAAGGCTACACCTTC. The rearrangement links TRBV19 to TRBJ1-2, with unresolved D. The germline CDR1 and CDR2 sequences are LNHDA and SQIVND (reference sequence). V shed 9 bases and J shed 8 bases, with 19 bases lying between them. The CDR3 is made up of 13 amino acids.

V usage is TRBV10-2 and J usage is TRBJ2-3, with TRBD2 as a possible D gene (6 bases). Trimming removed 5 bases at V and 1 base at J, with 10 bases between. The CDR3 length is 14 residues. CDR1 WSHSY and CDR2 SAAADI come from the germline V gene. The CDR3 sequence: CASSPGGGTDTQYF. DNA of the CDR3: TGCGCCAGCAGTCCCGGGGGTGGCACAGATACGCAGTATTTT.

V is TRBV9 and J is TRBJ2-7; 8 nucleotides align to TRBD2. This CDR3 is built from 18 residues. Per germline, CDR1 SGDLS and CDR2 YYNGEE. Trimming at V came to 3 bases and at J to 6 bases, leaving 20 bases not matched to a gene. CDR3 bases: TGTGCCAGCAGCGCAGGCGGGCAGGGAGAGCGGGGGATAGGCGAGCAGTACTTC. Residues: CASSAGGQGERGIGEQYF.

The rearrangement uses TRBV28 and TRBJ1-2; 7 bases fit TRBD1. The germline V gene has CDR1 MDHEN and CDR2 SYDVKM. Unmatched junction bases numbered 12, after V lost 2 bases and J lost 6 bases. The CDR3 is made up of 16 amino acids. The CDR3 DNA is TGTGCCAGCAGTTTAGTGGGGCCAGGGGGGATTCATGGCTACACCTTC. Protein sequence: CASSLVGPGGIHGYTF.

The CDR3 DNA reads as TGTGCCACCAGCAGAGAGGGGGCAGGGCTTGTAGATACGCAGTATTTT. Amino acid sequence: CATSREGAGLVDTQYF. The gene calls are TRBV15 and TRBJ2-3; perhaps TRBD1 as D (6 bases). Germline CDR1 LNHNV, CDR2 YYDKDF (reference sequence). The CDR3 has 16 residues. V lost 0 bases, J lost 5 bases, and 15 bases lay in between.

The V call is TRBV29-1, the J call TRBJ1-4, with a possible D match to TRBD1 (5 bases). Deletions cut 5 bases from V and 6 bases from J, with 10 bases between. The CDR3 consists of 12 residues. Germline V gene data show CDR1 as SQVTM and CDR2 as ANQGSEA. The CDR3 reads CSVSREDEKLFF. DNA of the CDR3: TGCAGCGTTAGCAGGGAGGATGAAAAACTGTTTTTT.

This clone was counted a single time. This chain uses TRBV9 with TRBJ2-7, with 9 bases identical to TRBD2. CDR1 and CDR2 from the germline V gene are SGDLS and YYNGEE. The trim removed 0 bases at V and 1 base at J, leaving 8 bases unmatched. There are 17 residues in the CDR3. The CDR3 protein is CASSVVQRGVTSYEQYF. CDR3 DNA: TGTGCCAGCAGCGTAGTCCAGCGGGGGGTTACTTCCTACGAGCAGTACTTC.

V and J are TRBV4-3 and TRBJ2-6; D ambiguous. The CDR3 runs 11 residues. Germline-derived CDR1 and CDR2 are LGHNA and YSLEER. The V gene lost 8 bases and the J gene lost 12 bases, with 11 bases spanning the gap. The CDR3 here is CASRLFFVLTF. Written as DNA, the CDR3 is TGCGCCAGCCGCCTGTTTTTCGTCCTGACTTTC.

This chain links TRBV23-1 with TRBJ2-7, with D possibly being TRBD1 (6 bases). TRBV23-1 is identified as an open reading frame with a role that is uncertain. The CDR3 contains 14 residues. With 5 bases removed from V and 1 base from J, the gap between germline ends came to 12 bases. CDR3 bases: TGCGCCAGCAGTACCCGGGACACTTCCTACGAGCAGTACTTC. It yields the protein CASSTRDTSYEQYF.

This chain joins TRBV7-9 and TRBJ2-1; TRBD2 agrees at 14 bases. V shed 5 bases, J shed 8 bases, and the junction held 14 bases outside the gene matches. The CDR3 has 18 amino acids. Germline values: CDR1 SEHNR, CDR2 FQNEAQ (reference sequence). DNA of the CDR3: TGTGCCAGCAGCCCGGACGTCGGGACTAGCGGGAGAGGGGATGAGCAGTTCTTC. Amino acids: CASSPDVGTSGRGDEQFF. The full variable domain, with the rest looked up from reference TRBV7-9 and TRBJ2-1, is DTGVSQNPRHKITKRGQNVTFRCDPISEHNRLYWYRQTLGQGPEFLTYFQNEAQLEKSRLLSDRFSAERPKGSFSTLEIQRTEQGDSAMYLCASSPDVGTSGRGDEQFFGPGTRLTVL.

The rearrangement links TRBV7-9 to TRBJ1-4; D call uncertain. V gave up 2 bases and J gave up 0 bases, with 4 bases separating them. Germline V gives CDR1 SEHNR, CDR2 FQNEAQ (reference sequence). CDR3 size: 14 residues. CDR3 amino acids: CASSLQATNEKLFF. The DNA of the CDR3 is TGTGCCAGCAGCTTACAGGCAACTAATGAAAAACTGTTTTTT. The entire variable domain, with the rest obtained from reference TRBV7-9 and TRBJ1-4, is as follows: DTGVSQNPRHKITKRGQNVTFRCDPISEHNRLYWYRQTLGQGPEFLTYFQNEAQLEKSRLLSDRFSAERPKGSFSTLEIQRTEQGDSAMYLCASSLQATNEKLFFGSGTQLSVL.

The chain recombines TRBV7-3 with TRBJ1-1; D gene uncertain. V was clipped by 5 bases and J by 1 base, with 8 bases between them. The CDR3 is 13 amino acids. Germline-derived CDR1 and CDR2 are SGHTA and FQGTGA. For the CDR3, the DNA is TGTGCCAGCAGCGTCTCCAGGAACACTGAAGCTTTCTTT. It encodes CASSVSRNTEAFF. Using reference TRBV7-3 and TRBJ1-1 for the parts outside the CDR3, the full variable domain is GAGVSQTPSNKVTEKGKYVELRCDPISGHTALYWYRQSLGQGPEFLIYFQGTGAADDSGLPNDRFFAVRPEGSVSTLKIQRTERGDSAVYLCASSVSRNTEAFFGQGTRLTVV.

The chain combines TRBV6-5 with TRBJ2-5, with 12 nucleotides matching TRBD2. The J segment lost 3 bases and the V segment lost 6 bases, leaving 2 bases of the junction unmatched. Germline assignment: CDR1 MNHEY and CDR2 SVGAGI. The length of the CDR3 is 14 residues. This CDR3 is CASRASGGEETQYF. The CDR3 DNA reads TGTGCCAGCAGGGCTAGCGGGGGGGAAGAGACCCAGTACTTC.

On this clone itself: The same CDR3 can be traced to other DNA sequences in this sample. The chain couples TRBV6-6 to TRBJ2-1, with D perhaps assigned TRBD1 or TRBD2 (5 bases each). Germline values: CDR1 MNHNY, CDR2 SVGAGI (reference sequence). This CDR3 has 13 residues. Trimming took 6 bases from V and 4 from J, leaving 10 bases between them. The DNA of the CDR3 is TGTGCCAGCAGCAGGGACGTTTACAATGAGCAGTTCTTC. It is translated as CASSRDVYNEQFF.

The J gene is TRBJ2-1, the V gene TRBV11-2; no firm D call. Trimming shortened V by 5 bases and J by 6 bases, and 8 bases separated the two germline ends. Germline V lookup: CDR1 SGHAT, CDR2 FQNNGV. The CDR3 is 12 residues long. The DNA of the CDR3 is TGTGCCAGCAGCCTCCAAAGCAATGAGCAGTTCTTC. As protein: CASSLQSNEQFF.